This is a list of T cell receptor beta chains from one sample in a study of blood T cells in healthy people across ages. TCRdb re-called the 5' RACE reads through MiXCR, storing one row per CDR3 protein. Of 1.5 million to 2 million distinct CDR3 sequences listed, roughly 27% are singletons. Material for sequencing was blood. These receptor sequences come from a woman aged 30 to 39 in good health. CDR3s include the opening cysteine and the closing phenylalanine or tryptophan. The D gene is left open where the match is weak. Clone size is shown for a subset of rows, as once, few, many or a class of expanded clone.

v_gene	abundance	j_gene	d_gene	CDR3nt	CDR3aa
TRBV2	few	TRBJ2-7	NA	TGTGCCAGCAGGGGGGGAGACTACTACGAGCAGTACTTC	CASRGGDYYEQYF
TRBV27	NA	TRBJ2-7	NA	TGTGCCAGCAGATCTCAGGGTCTAGAGCAGTACTTC	CASRSQGLEQYF
TRBV7-6	few	TRBJ1-1	TRBD1	TGTGCCAGCAGCTCCCCGCTGGGACGGACAGGGCGCACTGAAGCTTTCTTT	CASSSPLGRTGRTEAFF
TRBV2	many	TRBJ2-7	NA	TGTGCCAGCATGTCGGGACCGACCGCCTACGAGCAGTACTTC	CASMSGPTAYEQYF
TRBV5-1	NA	TRBJ1-4	TRBD1	TGCGCCAGCAGCTTGGAGACAGGGGGCGCGTTTAATGAAAAACTGTTTTTT	CASSLETGGAFNEKLFF
TRBV12-3/TRBV12-4	many	TRBJ2-1	NA	TGTGCCAGCAGTTTGGGCCTAGTCTATGAGCAGTTCTTC	CASSLGLVYEQFF
TRBV6-6	NA	TRBJ2-1	NA	TGTGCCGGCAGTTACTCGCAGAGAGATGAGCAGTTCTTC	CAGSYSQRDEQFF
TRBV12-3/TRBV12-4	NA	TRBJ1-1	TRBD1	TGTGCCAGCAGTCTTGGGACAGGAGGCTTGGCTGAAGCTTTCTTT	CASSLGTGGLAEAFF
TRBV18	NA	TRBJ2-1	NA	TGTGCCAGCTCACCGTCAGAGAGATTCTACAATGAGCAGTTCTTC	CASSPSERFYNEQFF
TRBV7-6	NA	TRBJ1-1	NA	TGTGCCAGCAGCTTAGCTTCCGGGGCCCCAGAAGCTTTCTTT	CASSLASGAPEAFF
TRBV12-3/TRBV12-4	NA	TRBJ1-5	NA	TGTGCCAGCAGTCTACAGGGTAGCAATCAGTCCCAGCATTTT	CASSLQGSNQSQHF
TRBV5-1	NA	TRBJ2-7	TRBD2	TGCGCCAGCAGCACTAGCGGGGCTGTGTACGAGCAGTACTTC	CASSTSGAVYEQYF
TRBV3-1	NA	TRBJ2-1	TRBD2	TGTGCCAGCAGCCCCCGCCTAGCGGGGGGGGAGCAGTTCTTC	CASSPRLAGGEQFF
TRBV4-1	NA	TRBJ1-2	NA	TGCGCCAGCAGCCAAGACGCCAGTCTTAACTATGGCTACACCTTC	CASSQDASLNYGYTF
TRBV7-2	NA	TRBJ2-1	TRBD2	TGTGCCAGCAGCTTAGCGCCTAGCGGGAGCGGAGACAATGAGCAGTTCTTC	CASSLAPSGSGDNEQFF
TRBV15	few	TRBJ1-5	NA	TGTGCCACCAGCAGAGAACAGGGCGATCAGCCCCAGCATTTT	CATSREQGDQPQHF
TRBV3-1	NA	TRBJ2-3	NA	TGTGCCAGCAGCCCGGGGGAGTGCCCAGATACGCAGTATTTT	CASSPGECPDTQYF
TRBV7-3	few	TRBJ2-3	NA	TGTGCCAGCAGCTTAAGCGCCGCGGCGGCAGATACGCAGTATTTT	CASSLSAAAADTQYF
TRBV28	NA	TRBJ2-2	NA	TGTGCCAGCTCCAACAGGGATCGGACCGGGGAGCTGTTTTTT	CASSNRDRTGELFF
TRBV12-3/TRBV12-4	NA	TRBJ2-7	TRBD2	TGTGCCAGCAGTTGGAGGACTAGCGGAACCTACGAGCAGTACTTC	CASSWRTSGTYEQYF
TRBV7-9	NA	TRBJ2-2	NA	TGTGCCAGCAGCCCAGCGAGACAGGTCTCGAGGGAGCTGTTTTTT	CASSPARQVSRELFF
TRBV4-3	few	TRBJ2-7	TRBD1	TGCGCCAGCAGCCAAGCCTGGACAGGGGGTTACGAGCAGTACTTC	CASSQAWTGGYEQYF